These 18 T cell receptor beta chains came from one sample sequenced in a study of T cells in Graves' hyperthyroidism and ophthalmopathy. What was amplified from RNA transcripts were TCR beta CDR3 regions. First-round RT-PCR of the TCR CDR3 relied on the HTBI primer set. TCRdb passed the multiplex PCR reads through MiXCR, listing each CDR3 protein once. The table shows more than 550,000 distinct CDR3 sequences, with around a sixth occurring only once. Sequenced input: blood. The source is a woman aged 45 to 65 with Graves' hyperthyroidism that later progressed to Graves' ophthalmopathy.

This clonotype was observed a handful of times. The chain carries TRBV5-1 and TRBJ1-2; weak D call: TRBD1 (5 bases). The CDR3 covers 16 residues. The germline CDR1 and CDR2 sequences are SGHRS and YFSETQ. Trimming took off 0 bases at V and 7 bases at J, with 19 bases between the two ends. The CDR3 loop is CASSLAYLTGEIGYTF. In DNA form, the CDR3 reads TGCGCCAGCAGCTTGGCCTATTTAACAGGAGAGATTGGCTACACCTTC.

This clonotype was observed a few times. The V call is TRBV3-1, the J call TRBJ1-5; D is unresolved. The germline CDR1 and CDR2 sequences are LGHDT and YNNKEL (reference sequence). Trimming cost V 2 bases and J 5 bases, with 7 bases left between them. This CDR3 has 13 residues. The CDR3 bases are TGTGCCAGCAGCCAAAGAGGGTATCAGCCCCAGCATTTT. Residues: CASSQRGYQPQHF.

This clonotype has a handful of counts. A much bigger clone sits one base away, suggesting this may be a read error. The chain is built from TRBV20-1 and TRBJ2-1; 9 bases are shared with TRBD1. Germline V gives CDR1 DFQATT, CDR2 SNEGSKA (reference sequence). The CDR3 is 17 amino acids. The CDR3 is CSARVESGQGSDNEQLF. In nucleotides, the CDR3 is TGCAGTGCTAGAGTGGAGAGTGGACAGGGGTCCGACAATGAGCAGCTCTTC.

This chain uses TRBV9 with TRBJ2-2, with D unresolved. This CDR3 has 14 amino acids. Between the trimmed V and J ends, which lost 0 bases and 4 bases, there was a span of 7 bases. Germline V gene sequence: CDR1 SGDLS, CDR2 YYNGEE. The CDR3 sequence: CASSVELGTGELFF. The DNA for the CDR3 is TGTGCCAGCAGCGTAGAACTTGGCACCGGGGAGCTGTTTTTT.

This clonotype was detected a few times. CDR3 region: CASRSPGRLGDTQYF. CDR3 in DNA: TGTGCCAGCAGATCGCCGGGACGATTGGGGGATACGCAGTATTTT. The V call is TRBV7-9, the J call TRBJ2-3; D is possibly TRBD1 or TRBD2 (5 bases each). The CDR3 is made up of 15 amino acids. Germline V gene data show CDR1 as SEHNR and CDR2 as FQNEAQ (reference sequence). V was clipped by 6 bases and J by 6 bases, with 19 bases between them. Full variable domain (rest looked up from reference TRBV7-9 and TRBJ2-3): DTGVSQNPRHKITKRGQNVTFRCDPISEHNRLYWYRQTLGQGPEFLTYFQNEAQLEKSRLLSDRFSAERPKGSFSTLEIQRTEQGDSAMYLCASRSPGRLGDTQYFGPGTRLTVL.

This clonotype was seen a handful of times. The J gene is TRBJ1-3, the V gene TRBV12-3 or TRBV12-4; no reliable D call. V was clipped by 6 bases and J by 0 bases, with 9 bases between them. CDR3 length equals 14 residues. The CDR3 is CASSLKASGNTIYF. Written as DNA, the CDR3 is TGTGCCAGCAGCCTAAAGGCCTCTGGAAACACCATATATTTT.

The chain uses TRBV5-1 and TRBJ1-2, with 7 bases aligning to TRBD1. The V gene end was trimmed by 4 bases and the J gene end by 7 bases; junction bases not matched to a gene: 10. Germline V gene lookup returns CDR1 SGHRS and CDR2 YFSETQ. The CDR3 loop spans 14 amino acids. CDR3 loop: CASSPGTAVGGYTF. The CDR3 DNA is TGCGCCAGCAGCCCGGGGACAGCCGTCGGTGGCTACACCTTC.

The CDR3 DNA reads TGTGCCAGCAGCCAAGTGACATCCTCTGGAAACACCATATATTTT. It specifies CASSQVTSSGNTIYF. V usage is TRBV3-1 and J usage is TRBJ1-3; no firm D call. Germline lookup yields CDR1 LGHDT and CDR2 YNNKEL (reference sequence). This CDR3 spans 15 amino acids. Trimming took 1 base from V and 0 from J, leaving 7 bases between them.

This chain uses TRBV5-4 with TRBJ2-7, with TRBD2 matching 14 bases. Germline V gene lookup returns CDR1 SGHNT and CDR2 YYREEE (reference sequence). The CDR3 is made up of 16 amino acids. The J segment lost 0 bases and the V segment lost 4 bases, leaving 3 bases of the junction unmatched. CDR3 DNA sequence: TGTGCCAGCAGCGGGGGACTAGCGGGGGACTCCTACGAGCAGTACTTC. This encodes CASSGGLAGDSYEQYF.

The rearrangement uses TRBV6-1 and TRBJ2-5, with TRBD2 identical over 7 bases. The V gene end was trimmed by 6 bases and the J gene end by 4 bases; junction bases not matched to a gene: 14. Germline lookup yields CDR1 MNHNS and CDR2 SASEGT. This CDR3 has 16 residues. DNA of the CDR3: TGTGCCAGCAGAAAGGGTGGCGGGGGTGGCTTAGAGACCCAGTACTTC. Translating it yields CASRKGGGGGLETQYF.

This clonotype was seen a handful of times. The genes are TRBV3-1 and TRBJ1-1; perhaps TRBD1 as D (5 bases). CDR1 LGHDT and CDR2 YNNKEL come from the germline V gene (reference sequence). The CDR3 length is 14 residues. V gave up 7 bases and J gave up 4 bases, with 16 bases separating them. Here the CDR3 reads CASNNGAWGTEAFF. In DNA, the CDR3 is TGTGCCAGCAATAACGGGGCGTGGGGCACTGAAGCTTTCTTT. The full variable domain, rest sourced from reference TRBV3-1 and TRBJ1-1, is DTAVSQTPKYLVTQMGNDKSIKCEQNLGHDTMYWYKQDSKKFLKIMFSYNNKELIINETVPNRFSPKSPDKAHLNLHINSLELGDSAVYFCASNNGAWGTEAFFGQGTRLTVV.

This clonotype was seen only a few times. V gene TRBV10-3 combines with J gene TRBJ1-3, with no clear D. There are 15 residues in the CDR3. Trimming took 6 bases from V and 0 from J, leaving 12 bases between them. The germline CDR1 and CDR2 sequences are ENHRY and SYGVKD. CDR3 protein: CAIRDSGVSGNTIYF. In DNA, the CDR3 is TGTGCCATCAGAGACTCGGGTGTCTCTGGAAACACCATATATTTT.

In this sample, this clonotype turned up a few times. The chain carries TRBV7-9 and TRBJ1-5; 10 nucleotides line up with TRBD1. There are 15 residues in the CDR3. CDR1 is SEHNR and CDR2 is FQNEAQ in the germline V gene (reference sequence). The V segment lost 5 bases and the J segment 7 bases; nucleotides outside the gene matches: 8. The CDR3 nucleotides are TGTGCCAGCAGCGCCCAGACAGGGGGCCGACAGCCCCAGCATTTT. This encodes CASSAQTGGRQPQHF.

This clonotype was seen more than once but under ten times. The rearrangement uses TRBV6-1 and TRBJ2-5; D may be TRBD2 (5 bases). The CDR3 is 14 amino acids. Trimming pared 2 bases from V and 2 bases from J, leaving 9 bases between. CDR1 is MNHNS and CDR2 is SASEGT in the germline V gene. CDR3 protein: CASSETGIQETQYF. The CDR3 DNA sequence: TGTGCCAGCAGTGAAACGGGGATTCAAGAGACCCAGTACTTC.

The chain carries TRBV12-3 or TRBV12-4 and TRBJ1-2, with a weak D call TRBD1 (5 bases). The CDR3 runs 14 residues. The V gene lost 3 bases and the J gene lost 8 bases, with 16 bases spanning the gap. Written as DNA, the CDR3 is TGTGCCAGCAGTTTCCAGGGCAAATTAGGGGGCTACACCTTC. This sequence encodes CASSFQGKLGGYTF.

This clonotype was observed many times. The chain is built from TRBV5-1 and TRBJ1-1; unclear D gene. V lost 1 base to trimming and J lost 3 bases, with 13 bases between them. The length of the CDR3 is 15 residues. Germline V gives CDR1 SGHRS, CDR2 YFSETQ. The CDR3 DNA reads as TGCGCCAGCAGCTTGACCGCTAAAGGGTACACTGAAGCTTTCTTT. Translation gives CASSLTAKGYTEAFF. Full variable domain (outside the CDR3, taken from reference TRBV5-1 and TRBJ1-1): KAGVTQTPRYLIKTRGQQVTLSCSPISGHRSVSWYQQTPGQGLQFLFEYFSETQRNKGNFPGRFSGRQFSNSRSEMNVSTLELGDSALYLCASSLTAKGYTEAFFGQGTRLTVV.

V is TRBV3-1 and J is TRBJ1-6; D perhaps matches TRBD1 (5 bases). The CDR3 has 14 amino acids. Germline CDR1 and CDR2: LGHDT and YNNKEL (reference sequence). V was clipped by 3 bases and J by 8 bases, with 11 bases between them. The DNA for the CDR3 is TGTGCCAGCAGCCATGGACATGGGGATTCACCCCTCCACTTT. Its translation is CASSHGHGDSPLHF.

This clonotype was observed a handful of times. The conserved phenylalanine or tryptophan is not found at the CDR3 terminus, so this likely reflects a read error. The chain has TRBV13 and TRBJ1-4; possible D gene TRBD1, 6 bases. This CDR3 has 15 amino acids. V was cut by 5 bases and J by 5 bases, with 15 bases left in between. From germline, CDR1 is PRHDT and CDR2 FYEKMQ (reference sequence). The CDR3, as DNA: TGTGCCAGCAGCCCAGACCAGGGGAGGAATGAAAAACTGTTTTGT. Its protein is CASSPDQGRNEKLFC.